This T cell receptor (beta chain) was obtained from a study of T cell responses to AZD1222 COVID-19 vaccine. Overall study results and limits: Vaccine-associated CD4 TCRs spanned spike, dominant at 160-218 and 743-854.

Turning to this clone: Its specificity is not known. This sample also contains other DNA sequences that code for the same CDR3.

The CDR3 runs to 10 residues. Germline CDR1 is SQVTM and CDR2 is ANQGSEA. V was trimmed by 2 bases and J by 6 bases, leaving 4 bases between them. The protocol was immunoSEQ multiplex PCR, while the TCRdb copy is restricted to in-frame clones and leaves out a portion. The data show fewer than 200,000 clones, 70% to 90% seen once. The specimen was peripheral blood, collected 28 days after the second AZD1222 dose. This clonotype was sampled from an adult who received the AZD1222 COVID-19 vaccine. V and J are TRBV29-1 and TRBJ1-2, with D uncertain. The DNA of the CDR3 is TGCAGCGTTGAAAGGGATGGCTACACCTTC. This gives the protein CSVERDGYTF.